This passage covers 23 T cell receptor beta chains from one sample sequenced in a study of vaccination effects on CD4 cells after COVID-19. The ViraFEST assay expanded antigen-specific CD4+ T cells with viral peptide pools before sequencing. Investigators separated out CD4+ T cells once 10 days of culture had passed. Each participant received a vaccine that was either BNT162b2 or mRNA-1273, given as two doses. These receptors are not linked to any known antigen. Only in-frame clones appear in the TCRdb table, and some are missing; sequencing was by immunoSEQ multiplex PCR. Of about 66,000 clones listed, about 80% are singletons. The sequencing used CD4+ T cells from PBMCs cultured with HCoV-OC43 spike peptides, collected after COVID-19 vaccination. As to subset: HCoV-OC43 spike overlapping peptide pool stimulation. The receptor source for this set is a human donor who received a COVID-19 vaccine.

CDR3 DNA: TGTGCCAGCTCCCGCACCCTTGAGGGGGCTAACTATGGCTACACCTTC. Protein product: CASSRTLEGANYGYTF. V and J are TRBV18 and TRBJ1-2, with D possibly being TRBD1 (6 bases). This CDR3 comprises 16 residues. Trimming took 6 bases from V and 0 from J, leaving 17 bases between them. Germline CDR1 KGHSH, CDR2 LQKENI. The full variable domain, its missing parts supplied by reference TRBV18 and TRBJ1-2, is NAGVMQNPRHLVRRRGQEARLRCSPMKGHSHVYWYRQLPEEGLKFMVYLQKENIIDESGMPKERFSAEFPKEGPSILRIQQVVRGDSAAYFCASSRTLEGANYGYTFGSGTRLTVV.

This clone has only a few counts. This chain uses TRBV27 with TRBJ2-2; D could derive from TRBD1 or TRBD2 (5 bases each). V was clipped by 3 bases and J by 3 bases, with 14 bases between them. The CDR3 is made up of 16 amino acids. Germline V gives CDR1 MNHEY, CDR2 SMNVEV (reference sequence). The CDR3 protein is CASSLWGNTDTGELFF. The DNA of the CDR3 is TGTGCCAGCAGTTTGTGGGGGAATACGGACACCGGGGAGCTGTTTTTT.

The chain carries TRBV19 and TRBJ1-5, with unresolved D. Germline CDR1 reads LNHDA; CDR2 reads SQIVND (reference sequence). This CDR3 comprises 16 residues. The V and J ends lost 4 bases and 0 bases respectively, with 13 bases between them. The CDR3 sequence is CASSKPTDSSNQPQHF. DNA of the CDR3: TGTGCCAGTAGTAAACCGACGGATTCTAGCAATCAGCCCCAGCATTTT.

The chain uses TRBV12-3 or TRBV12-4 and TRBJ2-6; no firm D call. CDR3 length: 13 residues. Trimming shortened V by 8 bases and J by 0 bases, and 5 bases separated the two germline ends. DNA for the CDR3: TGTGCCAGCGGGAACTCTGGGGCCAACGTCCTGACTTTC. Protein: CASGNSGANVLTF.

The sample holds a few counts of this clone. V gene TRBV2 combines with J gene TRBJ1-1; D remains unclear. The CDR3 is 13 amino acids. Germline V gene data show CDR1 as SNHLY and CDR2 as FYNNEI. V gave up 6 bases and J gave up 0 bases, with 8 bases separating them. DNA for the CDR3: TGTGCCAGCAGGGCCACAGTGAACACTGAAGCTTTCTTT. It specifies CASRATVNTEAFF.

The rearrangement links TRBV24-1 to TRBJ2-2, with 7 bases aligning to TRBD2. Germline trimming cut 3 bases from V and 0 bases from J; bases unmatched to any gene: 0. Germline V gene lookup returns CDR1 KGHDR and CDR2 SFDVKD. This CDR3 contains 15 residues. CDR3 coding DNA: TGTGCCACCAGTGATCGGGGGGCGAACACCGGGGAGCTGTTTTTT. Encoded protein: CATSDRGANTGELFF.

The J gene is TRBJ2-1, the V gene TRBV19; D gene ambiguous. The CDR3 spans 13 residues. Germline values: CDR1 LNHDA, CDR2 SQIVND (reference sequence). With 3 bases removed from V and 7 bases from J, the gap between germline ends came to 10 bases. The CDR3 DNA sequence: TGTGCCAGTAGTATCGGACCCTGGAATGAGCAGTTCTTC. It is translated as CASSIGPWNEQFF.

The V and J genes are TRBV6-5 and TRBJ2-2; D possibly corresponds to TRBD2 (5 bases). This CDR3 region has 15 residues. Trimming removed 7 bases at V and 8 bases at J, with 20 bases between. CDR1 is MNHEY, CDR2 SVGAGI, per germline. The CDR3 spells CASTSGLGLGGELFF. DNA of the CDR3: TGTGCCAGCACTTCCGGACTGGGGTTGGGGGGGGAGCTGTTTTTT.

The chain joins TRBV24-1 to TRBJ2-5; TRBD2 matches at 7 bases. This CDR3 spans 16 amino acids. Germline V gene sequence: CDR1 KGHDR, CDR2 SFDVKD. Trimming at V came to 9 bases and at J to 4 bases, leaving 16 bases not matched to a gene. The chain's CDR3 is CATGGRDPARVETQYF. For the CDR3, the DNA is TGTGCCACCGGAGGGAGGGATCCGGCCAGGGTAGAGACCCAGTACTTC.

This clone occurred a few times. This chain links TRBV19 with TRBJ1-2; D is unclear. The CDR3 covers 14 residues. V was shortened by 5 bases and J by 8 bases, with 18 bases between the two germline ends. Looked up from germline, CDR1 is LNHDA and CDR2 is SQIVND (reference sequence). The CDR3 region has the DNA TGTGCCAGTAGTCCCGGGCTGGACGGTTGGGGCTACACCTTC. This encodes CASSPGLDGWGYTF.

The chain has TRBV5-1 and TRBJ1-1; the D is unclear. CDR3 length: 14 amino acids. V was clipped by 0 bases and J by 1 base, with 7 bases between them. Germline V gene sequence: CDR1 SGHRS, CDR2 YFSETQ. The CDR3 reads CASSLDSTNTEAFF. The CDR3 coding sequence is TGCGCCAGCAGCTTGGACAGCACGAACACTGAAGCTTTCTTT.

The rearrangement joins TRBV6-1 to TRBJ1-5, with 9 bases that match TRBD1. CDR3 length equals 16 residues. The ends lost 2 bases at V and 4 bases at J; junction bases unmatched: 6. Germline V gives CDR1 MNHNS, CDR2 SASEGT. Written as DNA, the CDR3 is TGTGCCAGCAGTGAATTTTCGACAGGGGGTAATCAGCCCCAGCATTTT. Its protein product is CASSEFSTGGNQPQHF.

This clone was found once. The chain carries TRBV28 and TRBJ1-2, with D tentatively TRBD1 (6 bases). This CDR3 has 15 amino acids. The V gene lost 2 bases and the J gene lost 7 bases, with 17 bases spanning the gap. The germline V gene has CDR1 MDHEN and CDR2 SYDVKM. The CDR3 loop is CASSLPNREVSGYTF. DNA of the CDR3: TGTGCCAGCAGTTTACCGAACAGGGAAGTTAGTGGCTACACCTTC.

V is TRBV11-2 and J is TRBJ2-3; TRBD1 is a possible D gene (6 bases). Germline V CDR1 and CDR2: SGHAT, FQNNGV. Trimming took off 4 bases at V and 0 bases at J, with 8 bases between the two ends. The CDR3 runs to 14 residues. CDR3 residues: CASSSGDSTDTQYF. The CDR3, as DNA: TGTGCCAGCAGCTCAGGGGACAGCACAGATACGCAGTATTTT. Variable domain in full (rest from reference TRBV11-2 and TRBJ2-3): EAGVAQSPRYKIIEKRQSVAFWCNPISGHATLYWYQQILGQGPKLLIQFQNNGVVDDSQLPKDRFSAERLKGVDSTLKIQPAKLEDSAVYLCASSSGDSTDTQYFGPGTRLTVL.

This sequence joins TRBV29-1 and TRBJ2-2, with TRBD1 matching 8 bases. The V and J ends lost 4 bases and 7 bases, in that order; junction bases with no gene match: 8. The CDR3 is made up of 14 amino acids. CDR1 and CDR2 (germline): SQVTM, ANQGSEA. This CDR3 reads CSVGEQGGVGELFF. The CDR3 bases are TGCAGCGTTGGAGAACAGGGGGGAGTCGGGGAGCTGTTTTTT.

The V and J genes are TRBV29-1 and TRBJ2-3; D ambiguous. V lost 6 bases and J lost 0, with 16 bases in between. Germline V gene data show CDR1 as SQVTM and CDR2 as ANQGSEA. The CDR3 is made up of 15 amino acids. CDR3 protein: CSVGDWGASTDTQYF. CDR3 bases: TGCAGCGTGGGCGACTGGGGTGCTAGCACAGATACGCAGTATTTT.

This chain links TRBV6-5 with TRBJ1-4; the D gene is possibly TRBD1 (6 bases). The CDR3 has 15 residues. Deletions cut 6 bases from V and 4 bases from J, with 15 bases between. CDR1 is MNHEY, CDR2 SVGAGI, per germline. The CDR3 nucleotides read TGTGCCAGCAGGGGGGGGGCAGCATTTAATGAAAAACTGTTTTTT. Its protein is CASRGGAAFNEKLFF.

The V gene is TRBV30, the J gene TRBJ1-1; 9 nucleotides align to TRBD1. This CDR3 region has 14 residues. With V trimmed by 2 bases and J by 7 bases, 8 bases remained unmatched. Germline assignment: CDR1 GTSNPN and CDR2 SVGIG (reference sequence). The CDR3 is CAWSTGQGSHEAFF. CDR3 nucleotides: TGTGCCTGGAGTACGGGACAGGGATCGCATGAAGCTTTCTTT. The whole variable domain, filled in from reference TRBV30 and TRBJ1-1, reads SQTIHQWPATLVQPVGSPLSLECTVEGTSNPNLYWYRQAAGRGLQLLFYSVGIGQISSEVPQNLSASRPQDRQFILSSKKLLLSDSGFYLCAWSTGQGSHEAFFGQGTRLTVV.

The chain uses TRBV5-1 and TRBJ2-1, with D tentatively TRBD2 (6 bases). Trimming stripped 5 bases from V and 6 bases from J, with 12 bases between. The CDR3 sequence is 13 residues long. Germline V CDR1 and CDR2: SGHRS, YFSETQ. CDR3 DNA sequence: TGCGCCAGCAGGTACACTAGCAGCAATGAGCAGTTCTTC. This sequence encodes CASRYTSSNEQFF.

The V and J genes are TRBV7-3 and TRBJ2-5, with 7 bases aligning to TRBD2. Trimming removed 4 bases from V and 5 bases from J; junction bases left unmatched: 4. Germline V CDR1 and CDR2: SGHTA, FQGTGA. The CDR3 is 13 residues long. The CDR3 DNA follows: TGTGCCAGCAGCTCGGGGGGTTCTGAGACCCAGTACTTC. It yields the protein CASSSGGSETQYF.

The chain carries TRBV7-3 and TRBJ2-3; D gene uncertain. Germline loops: CDR1 SGHTA, CDR2 FQGTGA. The CDR3 runs to 16 residues. The V and J ends lost 1 base and 0 bases respectively, with 11 bases between them. This CDR3 is CASSLSTASSTDTQYF. CDR3 sequence (DNA): TGTGCCAGCAGCTTAAGTACAGCCTCTAGCACAGATACGCAGTATTTT.

This clone was seen a single time. V is TRBV7-2 and J is TRBJ1-2, with D possibly TRBD1 on 5 matching bases. Germline V lookup: CDR1 SGHTA, CDR2 FQGNSA. There are 15 residues in the CDR3. V was trimmed by 2 bases and J by 2 bases, leaving 12 bases between them. CDR3 DNA sequence: TGTGCCAGCAGCTTAAGCAGGGTCGAGAACTATGGCTACACCTTC. Amino acids: CASSLSRVENYGYTF.

The V gene is TRBV6-5, the J gene TRBJ2-7; a possible D gene is TRBD1 (5 bases). V shed 6 bases and J shed 6 bases, with 15 bases lying between them. Germline assignment: CDR1 MNHEY and CDR2 SVGAGI. The CDR3 runs 13 residues. CDR3: CASRGRVGGEQYV. CDR3 DNA sequence: TGTGCCAGCAGGGGCAGGGTCGGTGGCGAGCAGTACGTC.